Following are 3 T cell receptor beta chains from one sample sequenced in a study of blood T cell repertoires in COVID-19. The table came from immunoSEQ multiplex PCR; TCRdb's copy has only in-frame clones and leaves some out. The data hold about 160,000 clones, with about nine tenths observed a single time. The sample consisted of peripheral blood. These receptors originate from a young man with COVID-19, enrolled during active disease.

This rearrangement joins TRBV4-1 to TRBJ2-5; D is unclear. Trimming removed 0 bases from V and 2 bases from J, with 7 bases in between. The CDR3 loop spans 14 amino acids. Per germline, CDR1 MGHRA and CDR2 YSYEKL. CDR3 DNA: TGCGCCAGCAGCCAAGATCACCGGCAAGAGACCCAGTACTTC. The encoded protein is CASSQDHRQETQYF.

The genes are TRBV18 and TRBJ2-2, with D possibly being TRBD2 (5 bases). In germline, CDR1 is KGHSH, CDR2 LQKENI. Trimming removed 8 bases at V and 5 bases at J, with 18 bases between. The length of the CDR3 is 15 residues. For the CDR3, the DNA is TGTGCCAGCCCCCCGACGGACTCGATGACCGGGGAGCTGTTTTTT. The encoded protein is CASPPTDSMTGELFF.

J is TRBJ1-6 and V is TRBV9; TRBD1 matches 8 bases. J was trimmed by 7 bases and V by 4 bases; bases with no gene match: 16. CDR1 SGDLS and CDR2 YYNGEE come from the germline V gene. The CDR3 spans 18 residues. Here the CDR3 DNA reads TGTGCCAGCAGCACCCGGACAGGGTGGGGGTCAGGGAATTCACCCCTCCACTTT. Amino acid sequence: CASSTRTGWGSGNSPLHF. Full variable domain (remainder filled in from reference TRBV9 and TRBJ1-6): DSGVTQTPKHLITATGQRVTLRCSPRSGDLSVYWYQQSLDQGLQFLIQYYNGEERAKGNILERFSAQQFPDLHSELNLSSLELGDSALYFCASSTRTGWGSGNSPLHFGNGTRLTVT.